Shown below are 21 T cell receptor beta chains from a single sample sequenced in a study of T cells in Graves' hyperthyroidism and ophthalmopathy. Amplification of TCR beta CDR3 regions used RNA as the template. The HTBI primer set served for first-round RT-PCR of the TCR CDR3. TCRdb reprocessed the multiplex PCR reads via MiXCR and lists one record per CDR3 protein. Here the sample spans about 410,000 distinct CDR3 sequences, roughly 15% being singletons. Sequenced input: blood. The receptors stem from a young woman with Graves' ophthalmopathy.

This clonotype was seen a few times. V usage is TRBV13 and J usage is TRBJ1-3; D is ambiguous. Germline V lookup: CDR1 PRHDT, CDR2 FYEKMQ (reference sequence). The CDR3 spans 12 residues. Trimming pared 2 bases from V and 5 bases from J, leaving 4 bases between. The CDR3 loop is CASSLSRNTIYF. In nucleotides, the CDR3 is TGTGCCAGCAGCTTATCACGAAACACCATATATTTT.

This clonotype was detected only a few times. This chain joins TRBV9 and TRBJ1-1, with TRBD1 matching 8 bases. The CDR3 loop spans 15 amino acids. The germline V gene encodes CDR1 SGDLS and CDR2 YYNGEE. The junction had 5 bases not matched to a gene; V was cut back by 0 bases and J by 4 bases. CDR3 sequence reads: CASSVAGGSRTEAFF. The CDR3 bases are TGTGCCAGCAGCGTAGCAGGGGGCAGTCGCACTGAAGCTTTCTTT.

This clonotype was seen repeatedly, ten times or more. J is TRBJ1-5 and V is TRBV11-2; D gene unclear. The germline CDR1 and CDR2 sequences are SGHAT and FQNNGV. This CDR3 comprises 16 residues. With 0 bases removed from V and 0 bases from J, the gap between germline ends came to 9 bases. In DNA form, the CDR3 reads TGTGCCAGCAGCTTAGATGGTATGGGTAGCAATCAGCCCCAGCATTTT. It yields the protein CASSLDGMGSNQPQHF.

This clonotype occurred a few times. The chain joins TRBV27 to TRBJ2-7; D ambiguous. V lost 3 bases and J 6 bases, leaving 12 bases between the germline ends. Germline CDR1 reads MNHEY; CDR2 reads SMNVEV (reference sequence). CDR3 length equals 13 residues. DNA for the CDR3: TGTGCCAGCAGTTTGCTAGACTCTGGCGAGCAGTACTTC. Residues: CASSLLDSGEQYF.

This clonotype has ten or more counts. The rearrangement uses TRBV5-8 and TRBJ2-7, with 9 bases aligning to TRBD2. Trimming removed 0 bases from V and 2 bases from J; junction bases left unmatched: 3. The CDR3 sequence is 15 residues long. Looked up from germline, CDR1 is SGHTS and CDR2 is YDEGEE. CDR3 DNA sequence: TGTGCCAGCAGCTTGGCGACTAGCGGCCCCTACGAGCAGTACTTC. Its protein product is CASSLATSGPYEQYF.

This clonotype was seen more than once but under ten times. This CDR3 is CASSLVPLPPAGGNQETQYF. CDR3 in DNA: TGTGCCAGCAGTTTAGTCCCCCTTCCCCCAGCGGGGGGGAACCAAGAGACCCAGTACTTC. The V call is TRBV12-3 or TRBV12-4, the J call TRBJ2-5; TRBD2 agrees at 10 bases. The CDR3 is made up of 20 amino acids. Trimming cost V 1 base and J 0 bases; bases outside gene matches: 14.

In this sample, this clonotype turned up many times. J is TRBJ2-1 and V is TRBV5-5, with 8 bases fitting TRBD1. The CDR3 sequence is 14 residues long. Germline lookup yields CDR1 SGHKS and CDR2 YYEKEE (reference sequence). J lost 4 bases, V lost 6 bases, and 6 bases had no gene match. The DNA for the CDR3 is TGTGCCAGCATCAACAGGGGGTCATACAATGAGCAGTTCTTC. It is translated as CASINRGSYNEQFF.

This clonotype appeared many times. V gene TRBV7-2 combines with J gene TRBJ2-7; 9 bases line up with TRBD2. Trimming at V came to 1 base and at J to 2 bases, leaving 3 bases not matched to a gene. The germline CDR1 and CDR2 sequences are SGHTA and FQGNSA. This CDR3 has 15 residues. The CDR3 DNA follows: TGTGCCAGCAGCTTAGGGTCTAGCGGGACCTACGAGCAGTACTTC. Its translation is CASSLGSSGTYEQYF.

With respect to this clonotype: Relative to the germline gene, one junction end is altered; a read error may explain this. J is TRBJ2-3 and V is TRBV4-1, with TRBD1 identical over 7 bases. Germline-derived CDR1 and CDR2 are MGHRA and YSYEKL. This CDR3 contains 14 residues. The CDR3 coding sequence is TGCGCCAGCAGTCAAGACAGGGGCACAGATACGCAGTATTTT. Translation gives CASSQDRGTDTQYF.

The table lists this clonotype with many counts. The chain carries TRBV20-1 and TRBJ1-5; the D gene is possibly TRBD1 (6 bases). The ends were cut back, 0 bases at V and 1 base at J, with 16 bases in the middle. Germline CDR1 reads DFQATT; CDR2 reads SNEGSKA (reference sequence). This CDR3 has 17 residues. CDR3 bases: TGCAGTGCTAGAGATTTGCGCGGCAGGGGAAGCAATCAGCCCCAGCATTTT. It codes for CSARDLRGRGSNQPQHF.

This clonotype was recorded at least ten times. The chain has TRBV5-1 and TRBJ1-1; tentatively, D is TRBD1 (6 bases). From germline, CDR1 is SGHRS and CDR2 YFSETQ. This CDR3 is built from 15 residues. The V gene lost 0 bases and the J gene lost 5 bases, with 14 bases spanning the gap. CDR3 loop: CASSLALGARTEAFF. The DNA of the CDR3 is TGCGCCAGCAGCTTGGCCTTGGGGGCACGGACTGAAGCTTTCTTT.

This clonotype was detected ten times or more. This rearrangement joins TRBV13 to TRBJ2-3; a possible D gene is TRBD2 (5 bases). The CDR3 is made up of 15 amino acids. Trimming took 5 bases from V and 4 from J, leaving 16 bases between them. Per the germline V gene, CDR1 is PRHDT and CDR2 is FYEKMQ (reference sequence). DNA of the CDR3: TGTGCCAGCAGCACCATGCGCGGGTCGGCAGATACGCAGTATTTT. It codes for CASSTMRGSADTQYF.

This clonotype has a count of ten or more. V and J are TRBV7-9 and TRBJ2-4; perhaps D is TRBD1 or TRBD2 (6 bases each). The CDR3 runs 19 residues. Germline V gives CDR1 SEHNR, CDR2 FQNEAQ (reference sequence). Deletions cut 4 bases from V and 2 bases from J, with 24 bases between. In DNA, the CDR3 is TGTGCCAGCAGCTACGCTGGGGGGCCCGAGCGGTTTACCAAAAACATTCAGTACTTC. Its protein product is CASSYAGGPERFTKNIQYF.

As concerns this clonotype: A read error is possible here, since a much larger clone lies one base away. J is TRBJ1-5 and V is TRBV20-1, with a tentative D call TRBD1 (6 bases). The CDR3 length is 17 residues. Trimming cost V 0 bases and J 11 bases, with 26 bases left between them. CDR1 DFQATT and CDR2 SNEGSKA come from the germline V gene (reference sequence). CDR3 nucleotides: TGCAGTGCTAGAGATCGATTAATACCAGGGGCTCGGGTCGCCCAGCATTTT. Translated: CSARDRLIPGARVAQHF.

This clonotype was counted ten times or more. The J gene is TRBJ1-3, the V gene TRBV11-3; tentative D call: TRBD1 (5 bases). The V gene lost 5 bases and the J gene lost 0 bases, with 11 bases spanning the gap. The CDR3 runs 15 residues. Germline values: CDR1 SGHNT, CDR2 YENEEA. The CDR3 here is CASSTDSSSGNTIYF. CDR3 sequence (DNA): TGTGCCAGCAGCACCGACAGCTCCTCTGGAAACACCATATATTTT.

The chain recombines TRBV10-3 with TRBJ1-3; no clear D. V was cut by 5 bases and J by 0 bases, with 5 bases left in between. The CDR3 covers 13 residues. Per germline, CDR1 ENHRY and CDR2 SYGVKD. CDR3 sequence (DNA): TGTGCCATCAGTACCGGCTCTGGAAACACCATATATTTT. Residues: CAISTGSGNTIYF.

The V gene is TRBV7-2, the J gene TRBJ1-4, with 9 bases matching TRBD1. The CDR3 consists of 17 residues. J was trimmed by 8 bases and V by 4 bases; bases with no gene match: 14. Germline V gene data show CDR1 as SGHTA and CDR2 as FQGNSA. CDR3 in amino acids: CTSSWGQGIIAREKLFF. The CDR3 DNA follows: TGTACCAGCAGCTGGGGACAGGGTATAATCGCTCGGGAAAAACTGTTTTTT.

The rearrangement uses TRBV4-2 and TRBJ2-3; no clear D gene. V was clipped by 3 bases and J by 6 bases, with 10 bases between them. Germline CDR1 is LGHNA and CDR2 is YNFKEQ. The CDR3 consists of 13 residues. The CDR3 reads CASSHAHGDTQYF. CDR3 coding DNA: TGTGCCAGCAGCCACGCCCACGGGGATACGCAGTATTTT.

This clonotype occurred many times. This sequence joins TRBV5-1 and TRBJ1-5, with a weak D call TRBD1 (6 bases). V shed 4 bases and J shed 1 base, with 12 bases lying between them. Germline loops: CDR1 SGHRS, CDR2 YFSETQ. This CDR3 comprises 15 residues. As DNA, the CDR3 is TGCGCCAGCAGCCTGAGGGGGGAGAGCAATCAGCCCCAGCATTTT. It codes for CASSLRGESNQPQHF.

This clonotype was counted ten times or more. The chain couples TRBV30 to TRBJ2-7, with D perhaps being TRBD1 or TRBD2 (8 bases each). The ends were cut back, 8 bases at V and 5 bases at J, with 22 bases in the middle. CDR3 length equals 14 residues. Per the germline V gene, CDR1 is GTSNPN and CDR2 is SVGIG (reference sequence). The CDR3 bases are TGTGCCCGTTCAGGGGGCGGGGGGCCCCACGAGCAGTACTTC. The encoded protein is CARSGGGGPHEQYF.

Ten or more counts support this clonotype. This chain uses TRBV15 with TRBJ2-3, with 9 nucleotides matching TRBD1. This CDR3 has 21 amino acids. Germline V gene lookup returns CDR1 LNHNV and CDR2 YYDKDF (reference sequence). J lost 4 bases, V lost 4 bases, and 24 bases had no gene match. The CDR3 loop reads CATSNGRPPMGEDRGPDTQYF. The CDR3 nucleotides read TGTGCCACCAGCAATGGCCGTCCCCCAATGGGTGAGGACAGGGGCCCAGATACGCAGTATTTT.